Each of the 24 T cell receptor beta chains below was sequenced from the same sample in a study of kidney transplant recipient with SARS-CoV-2 infection. TCRdb independently ran MiXCR on the reads; one entry per CDR3 protein. The data contain 200,000 to 300,000 distinct CDR3 sequences, around 30% of them singletons. Sequencing was performed on a blood sample, taken at baseline and on day 111 from a kidney transplant recipient. Receptors were obtained from a male patient in his thirties who had COVID-19 and was a kidney transplant recipient. The graft donor may have given rise to some T cells.

This clonotype has ten or more counts. The chain recombines TRBV6-1 with TRBJ1-2, with D unclear. CDR3 size: 17 residues. From germline, CDR1 is MNHNS and CDR2 SASEGT. Trimming shortened V by 3 bases and J by 4 bases, and 21 bases separated the two germline ends. This CDR3 reads CASSEFIGGRKTYGYTF. The CDR3 DNA sequence: TGTGCCAGCAGTGAGTTTATAGGTGGGAGAAAGACCTATGGCTACACCTTC.

Details on this clonotype: The junction and the germline gene differ at one end; a read error may be behind it. This chain connects TRBV6-4 to TRBJ2-1; TRBD1 matches at 10 bases. Germline V gene sequence: CDR1 MRHNA, CDR2 SNTAGT. The CDR3 runs to 16 residues. CDR3 in amino acids: CTSSESGQGFGNEQFF. CDR3 in DNA: TGTACCAGCAGTGAATCGGGACAGGGGTTCGGCAATGAGCAGTTCTTC.

The CDR3, as DNA: TGTGCCTGGAGGGCCGGACAGGAGCTGATAAATACGCAGTATTTT. Translated, it gives CAWRAGQELINTQYF. The gene calls are TRBV30 and TRBJ2-3; TRBD1 matches at 7 bases. CDR3 length: 15 residues. Germline trimming cut 3 bases from V and 7 bases from J; bases unmatched to any gene: 13. Per germline, CDR1 GTSNPN and CDR2 SVGIG (reference sequence).

Points on this clonotype: A read error may be the cause here, since a much bigger clone is one base away. The rearrangement links TRBV11-3 to TRBJ2-7; no firm D call. Germline CDR1 and CDR2: SGHNT and YENEEA. This CDR3 has 17 amino acids. The CDR3: CASSYTYDLGKTYGHTF. The CDR3 nucleotides are TGTGCCAGCAGCTATACATACGATCTCGGAAAGACCTATGGCCACACCTTC.

This clonotype was counted ten times or more. The V and J genes are TRBV25-1 and TRBJ1-2; D ambiguous. The CDR3 runs to 13 residues. V gave up 1 base and J gave up 4 bases, with 7 bases separating them. CDR1 MGHDK and CDR2 SYGVNS come from the germline V gene. The CDR3 region has the DNA TGTGCCAGCAGTGAATCCGGGAGCTATGGCTACACCTTC. It specifies CASSESGSYGYTF.

Worth noting for this clonotype: Sequence at one end of the junction differs from germline and may be a read error. The V and J genes are TRBV4-1 and TRBJ1-6; weak D call: TRBD1 (6 bases). Germline loops: CDR1 MGHRA, CDR2 YSYEKL. The CDR3 loop spans 15 amino acids. The CDR3 here is CANSPTWTEDSPLHF. As DNA, the CDR3 is TGCGCCAACAGCCCAACATGGACAGAGGATTCACCCCTCCACTTT.

This clonotype was seen at least ten times. The genes are TRBV14 and TRBJ1-2, with a possible D match to TRBD1 (5 bases). There are 15 residues in the CDR3. The germline V and J ends were trimmed by 0 bases and 4 bases, with 12 bases remaining between them. Germline lookup yields CDR1 SGHDN and CDR2 FVKESK. Here the CDR3 DNA reads TGTGCCAGCAGCCAAGATCGCGGGGGTCCCTATGGCTACACCTTC. Its translation is CASSQDRGGPYGYTF.

Turning to this clonotype: With a much larger clone just one base away, this may be a read error. The V and J genes are TRBV6-2 or TRBV6-3 and TRBJ1-2; D remains ambiguous. The CDR3 sequence is 17 residues long. Germline V CDR1 and CDR2: MNHEY, SVGEGT. Trimming cost V 4 bases and J 4 bases, with 22 bases left between them. CDR3 DNA: TGTGCCAGCAGTTCAGGCAGCTGCATCGGAAAGACCTATGGCTACACCTTC. This sequence encodes CASSSGSCIGKTYGYTF.

Ten or more counts support this clonotype. The CDR3 nucleotides read TGCAGTGCTTCAACAGGGGTTGATTCACCCCTCCACTTT. Translated: CSASTGVDSPLHF. The chain uses TRBV20-1 and TRBJ1-6; 7 bases fit TRBD1. This CDR3 is built from 13 residues. Trimming took 5 bases from V and 8 from J; bases not matched to a gene: 6. Germline V lookup: CDR1 DFQATT, CDR2 SNEGSKA (reference sequence).

In the case of this clonotype: Here the CDR3 omits its conserved ending phenylalanine or tryptophan, so a read error is the likely source. This chain links TRBV20-1 with TRBJ1-1, with 8 bases aligning to TRBD1. CDR1 and CDR2 from the germline V gene are DFQATT and SNEGSKA (reference sequence). This CDR3 comprises 17 residues. J gave up 6 bases and V 4 bases, and 19 bases lay outside the gene matches. CDR3: CSAISGSGGGWDAEAFL. CDR3 nucleotide sequence: TGCAGTGCTATCAGTGGTTCAGGGGGCGGCTGGGACGCTGAAGCTTTCCTT.

This clonotype was observed at least ten times. The rearrangement links TRBV10-3 to TRBJ2-2; TRBD2 aligns across 14 bases. Looked up from germline, CDR1 is ENHRY and CDR2 is SYGVKD. This CDR3 is built from 16 residues. V lost 7 bases to trimming and J lost 6 bases; unmatched junction nucleotides: 7. The CDR3 bases are TGTGCCATCATGGGGACTAGCGGGAGTGATGCCGGGGAGCTGTTTTTT. As protein: CAIMGTSGSDAGELFF.

A remark on this clonotype: A much more abundant neighbour one base away suggests this may be a read error. It is likely a read error, because the conserved phenylalanine at the end of the CDR3 is missing. V and J are TRBV19 and TRBJ1-1, with a possible D match to TRBD1 (6 bases). Germline V gene lookup returns CDR1 LNHDA and CDR2 SQIVND (reference sequence). The V gene lost 4 bases and the J gene lost 0 bases, with 6 bases spanning the gap. There are 13 residues in the CDR3. CDR3 protein: CASSRQVNTEAFL. The DNA of the CDR3 is TGTGCCAGTAGTAGACAGGTGAACACTGAAGCTTTCCTT.

The V call is TRBV6-6, the J call TRBJ2-3; 11 bases match TRBD2. Germline V lookup: CDR1 MNHNY, CDR2 SVGAGI (reference sequence). The CDR3 spans 15 residues. Trimming cost V 7 bases and J 4 bases; bases outside gene matches: 7. CDR3 nucleotides: TGTGCCAGCACCATAGTTAGCGGGGGGGCAGATACGCAGTATTTT. Translation: CASTIVSGGADTQYF.

This clonotype was seen ten or more times. V is TRBV6-2 or TRBV6-3 and J is TRBJ1-4; 9 bases are a match to TRBD1. The germline V gene has CDR1 MNHEY and CDR2 SVGEGT. The CDR3 runs 22 residues. Losses at the gene ends were 6 bases for V and 7 bases for J; bases not matched to a gene: 30. Written as DNA, the CDR3 is TGTGCCAGCAGAGCCCGGGACAGGGCCCAAATAGCCGAGACGGGCAGGCCTGAAAAACTGTTTTTT. It encodes CASRARDRAQIAETGRPEKLFF.

This clonotype was seen repeatedly, ten times or more. This chain uses TRBV6-8 with TRBJ2-7; TRBD2 matches at 10 bases. The germline CDR1 and CDR2 sequences are MNHGY and SAAAGT. J gave up 3 bases and V 6 bases, and 2 bases lay outside the gene matches. The CDR3 covers 13 residues. CDR3 DNA sequence: TGTGCCAGCAGACTAGCGGGGCTCTACGAGCAGTACTTC. The encoded protein is CASRLAGLYEQYF.

This clonotype was found a few times. The rearrangement uses TRBV5-1 and TRBJ2-1; TRBD2 matches at 7 bases. The CDR3 is 16 amino acids. Germline CDR1 SGHRS, CDR2 YFSETQ. V trimming: 3 bases; J trimming: 8 bases; junction bases outside the gene matches: 14. For the CDR3, the DNA is TGCGCCAGCAGCTCGTTTCCCGGGGGGACTTACGATGAGCAGTTCTTC. It translates to CASSSFPGGTYDEQFF.

This clonotype was picked up many times. The chain employs TRBV19 and TRBJ2-6; 8 bases are shared with TRBD2. Germline V gives CDR1 LNHDA, CDR2 SQIVND (reference sequence). This CDR3 comprises 19 residues. Unmatched junction bases numbered 17, after V lost 6 bases and J lost 4 bases. DNA of the CDR3: TGTGCCAGTAGATCGGGGGGGGAGGGAGGCCCTCCCGGGGCCAACGTCCTGACTTTC. Amino acid sequence: CASRSGGEGGPPGANVLTF. The full variable domain, completed using reference TRBV19 and TRBJ2-6, is DGGITQSPKYLFRKEGQNVTLSCEQNLNHDAMYWYRQDPGQGLRLIYYSQIVNDFQKGDIAEGYSVSREKKESFPLTVTSAQKNPTAFYLCASRSGGEGGPPGANVLTFGAGSRLTVL.

This clonotype has a count of ten or more. The V call is TRBV5-1, the J call TRBJ1-6, with D tentatively TRBD1 (5 bases). CDR1 SGHRS and CDR2 YFSETQ come from the germline V gene. The V gene lost 4 bases and the J gene lost 6 bases, with 14 bases spanning the gap. The CDR3 contains 15 residues. CDR3 bases: TGCGCCAGCAGCCCGCAGGGACTGGGTAATTCACCCCTCCACTTT. Translating it yields CASSPQGLGNSPLHF. Supplemented by reference TRBV5-1 and TRBJ1-6, the full variable domain reads KAGVTQTPRYLIKTRGQQVTLSCSPISGHRSVSWYQQTPGQGLQFLFEYFSETQRNKGNFPGRFSGRQFSNSRSEMNVSTLELGDSALYLCASSPQGLGNSPLHFGNGTRLTVT.

A word on this clonotype: A much larger clone sits a single nucleotide away, making a read error possible. V gene TRBV5-6 combines with J gene TRBJ1-2; no clear D gene. Looked up from germline, CDR1 is SGHDT and CDR2 is YYEEEE. V was pared by 7 bases and J by 4 bases, with 23 bases between. The CDR3 has 16 residues. This chain's CDR3 is CASAYPNSRETYGYTF. CDR3 DNA sequence: TGTGCCAGCGCGTATCCCAATAGTCGAGAGACCTATGGCTACACCTTC. Supplemented by reference TRBV5-6 and TRBJ1-2, the full variable domain reads DAGVTQSPTHLIKTRGQQVTLRCSPKSGHDTVSWYQQALGQGPQFIFQYYEEEERQRGNFPDRFSGHQFPNYSSELNVNALLLGDSALYLCASAYPNSRETYGYTFGSGTRLTVV.

This clonotype was counted between two and nine times. The chain carries TRBV7-2 and TRBJ1-6; a possible D gene is TRBD1 (5 bases). The germline V gene encodes CDR1 SGHTA and CDR2 FQGNSA. The CDR3 consists of 16 residues. V lost 5 bases, J lost 9 bases, and 20 bases lay in between. CDR3 residues: CASSPYRPGSGSPLHF. The CDR3 nucleotides are TGTGCCAGCAGCCCGTACCGACCAGGGTCAGGTTCACCCCTCCACTTT.

This chain joins TRBV18 and TRBJ1-4; D gene uncertain. Germline V gives CDR1 KGHSH, CDR2 LQKENI. This CDR3 region has 12 residues. V lost 6 bases, J lost 7 bases, and 9 bases lay in between. CDR3 amino acids: CASSPSSEKLFF. The CDR3 bases are TGTGCCAGCTCGCCTAGTAGTGAAAAACTGTTTTTT.

In regard to this clonotype: A much bigger clone sits one base away, suggesting this may be a read error. In DNA, the CDR3 is TGCGCCAGCGGGTCAGACAGGGGGGCTGGCTACACCTTC. Its protein product is CASGSDRGAGYTF. The chain recombines TRBV5-1 with TRBJ1-2; 9 positions agree with TRBD1. The V and J ends lost 7 bases and 7 bases, in that order; junction bases with no gene match: 8. Germline-derived CDR1 and CDR2 are SGHRS and YFSETQ. The CDR3 extends over 13 amino acids.

This clonotype was recorded many times. The chain is built from TRBV7-8 and TRBJ2-7; 7 bases line up with TRBD1. CDR3 size: 13 residues. The V gene's germline CDR1 is SGHVS and CDR2 FQNEAQ. The junction had 7 bases not matched to a gene; V was cut back by 6 bases and J by 5 bases. CDR3 DNA sequence: TGTGCCAGCAGTTCATACGACAGGGACGAGCAGTACTTC. Protein sequence: CASSSYDRDEQYF. Based on the CDR3 plus reference TRBV7-8 and TRBJ2-7, the full variable domain is GAGVSQSPRYKVAKRGQDVALRCDPISGHVSLFWYQQALGQGPEFLTYFQNEAQLDKSGLPSDRFFAERPEGSVSTLKIQRTQQEDSAVYLCASSSYDRDEQYFGPGTRLTVT.

As regards this clonotype: This may be a read error, as it is one base from a much larger clone. V gene TRBV28 combines with J gene TRBJ2-3, with D perhaps matching TRBD2 (5 bases). Germline V lookup: CDR1 MDHEN, CDR2 SYDVKM. The CDR3 length is 14 residues. CDR3: CASSLSLAPDTHYF. CDR3 coding DNA: TGTGCCAGCAGTTTAAGCCTAGCACCAGATACGCATTATTTT. The complete variable domain, with remaining parts taken from reference TRBV28 and TRBJ2-3, reads DVKVTQSSRYLVKRTGEKVFLECVQDMDHENMFWYRQDPGLGLRLIYFSYDVKMKEKGDIPEGYSVSREKKERFSLILESASTNQTSMYLCASSLSLAPDTHYFGPGTRLTVL.